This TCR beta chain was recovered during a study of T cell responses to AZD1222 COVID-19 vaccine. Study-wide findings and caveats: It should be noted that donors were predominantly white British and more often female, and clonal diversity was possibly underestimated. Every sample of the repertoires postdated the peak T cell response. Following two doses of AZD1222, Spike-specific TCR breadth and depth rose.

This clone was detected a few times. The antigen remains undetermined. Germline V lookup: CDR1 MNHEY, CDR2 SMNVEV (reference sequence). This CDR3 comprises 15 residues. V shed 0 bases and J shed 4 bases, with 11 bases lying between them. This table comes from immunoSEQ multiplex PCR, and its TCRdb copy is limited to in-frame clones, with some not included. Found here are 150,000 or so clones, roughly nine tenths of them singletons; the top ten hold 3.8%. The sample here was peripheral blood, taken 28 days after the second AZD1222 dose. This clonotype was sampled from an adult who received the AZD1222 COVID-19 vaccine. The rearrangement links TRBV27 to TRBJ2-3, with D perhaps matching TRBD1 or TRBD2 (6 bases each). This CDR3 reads CASSLSSGAADTQYF. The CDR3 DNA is TGTGCCAGCAGTTTATCGTCGGGGGCCGCAGATACGCAGTATTTT.